This T cell receptor (beta chain) appears in the sequencing data of a study of T cell changes during pregnancy in multiple sclerosis. Germline V gene data show CDR1 as SGHRS and CDR2 as YFSETQ. CDR3 length: 15 residues. V lost 2 bases and J 3 bases, leaving 15 bases between the germline ends. TCRdb's copy holds only in-frame clones and misses some; the assay was immunoSEQ multiplex PCR. The sample consists of around 69,000 clones, more than 90% of them appearing once. V is TRBV5-1 and J is TRBJ2-7; the D gene is possibly TRBD1 (6 bases). This receptor was obtained from a female donor with multiple sclerosis, enrolled in a pregnancy study. Here the sequenced sample was peripheral blood, taken in the third trimester of pregnancy. The CDR3 DNA reads as TGCGCCAGCAGCTTAGAACAGGGTCTCGGCTACGAGCAGTACTTC. Encoded protein: CASSLEQGLGYEQYF. The complete variable domain, with remaining parts taken from reference TRBV5-1 and TRBJ2-7, reads KAGVTQTPRYLIKTRGQQVTLSCSPISGHRSVSWYQQTPGQGLQFLFEYFSETQRNKGNFPGRFSGRQFSNSRSEMNVSTLELGDSALYLCASSLEQGLGYEQYFGPGTRLTVT.